What follows are 24 T cell receptor beta chains derived from one specimen sequenced in a study of control samples from healthy donors and cancer patients. Profiled with immunoSEQ multiplex PCR; TCRdb holds only in-frame clones, not every one. The sample has some 130,000 clones, 92% seen once. Sequencing was done on a sample of blood. These receptors all stem from a man in his late teens or twenties in good health.

V is TRBV12-5 and J is TRBJ2-1; 7 nucleotides agree with TRBD2. CDR1 is LGHNT and CDR2 is FRNRAP in the germline V gene. The CDR3 spans 18 residues. V lost 0 bases, J lost 0 bases, and 8 bases stayed unmatched. CDR3 coding DNA: TGTGCTAGTGGTTTGGTGGCGGGGGAAATACGCTCCTACAATGAGCAGTTCTTC. It specifies CASGLVAGEIRSYNEQFF.

The chain recombines TRBV5-1 with TRBJ1-2; TRBD1 matches at 10 bases. V was clipped by 4 bases and J by 8 bases; unmatched bases: 14. This CDR3 spans 16 amino acids. Germline V lookup: CDR1 SGHRS, CDR2 YFSETQ. The CDR3 region has the DNA TGCGCCAGCAGCGGAGCGGTCGGACAGGGGGTAGAGGGCTACACCTTC. Protein product: CASSGAVGQGVEGYTF.

The chain uses TRBV5-1 and TRBJ2-7; 12 bases are a match to TRBD2. Germline loops: CDR1 SGHRS, CDR2 YFSETQ. V lost 4 bases, J lost 1 base, and 3 bases stayed unmatched. The CDR3 contains 15 residues. The CDR3 coding sequence is TGCGCCAGCAGCACAGGACTAGCGGGATCCTACGAGCAGTACTTC. This sequence encodes CASSTGLAGSYEQYF.

V gene TRBV2 combines with J gene TRBJ1-2; 7 bases line up with TRBD1. Trimming at V came to 6 bases and at J to 7 bases, leaving 2 bases not matched to a gene. Germline lookup yields CDR1 SNHLY and CDR2 FYNNEI. The CDR3 has 11 residues. CDR3 sequence: CASSDRVGYTF. The CDR3 bases are TGTGCCAGCAGCGACAGGGTTGGCTACACCTTC.

J is TRBJ2-7 and V is TRBV11-2; TRBD1 matches at 7 bases. The germline gives CDR1 SGHAT, CDR2 FQNNGV. This CDR3 comprises 15 residues. J gave up 1 base and V 5 bases, and 8 bases lay outside the gene matches. The CDR3 here is CASSRTGTASYEQYF. Here the CDR3 DNA reads TGTGCCAGCAGCCGCACCGGGACAGCTTCCTACGAGCAGTACTTC.

This chain connects TRBV19 to TRBJ2-5; TRBD1 is a possible D gene (6 bases). V lost 3 bases and J lost 0, with 14 bases in between. Germline values: CDR1 LNHDA, CDR2 SQIVND (reference sequence). This CDR3 has 16 residues. The CDR3 DNA reads TGTGCCAGTAGTATCAGCCAGGGGCAATACCAAGAGACCCAGTACTTC. It codes for CASSISQGQYQETQYF.

This clone has only one observation. J is TRBJ1-2 and V is TRBV19; D uncertain. The germline CDR1 and CDR2 sequences are LNHDA and SQIVND (reference sequence). The CDR3 loop spans 15 amino acids. Trimming took 4 bases from V and 1 from J, leaving 13 bases between them. The CDR3 nucleotides read TGTGCCAGTAGTACCCGACGGACCCATAACTATGGCTACACCTTC. Protein product: CASSTRRTHNYGYTF.

The chain employs TRBV5-1 and TRBJ1-5; D remains ambiguous. The V end was cut by 2 bases, the J end by 1 base, with 4 bases between. CDR3 length equals 13 residues. Germline V gene lookup returns CDR1 SGHRS and CDR2 YFSETQ. DNA of the CDR3: TGCGCCAGCAGCTTAGGGAGCAATCAGCCCCAGCATTTT. This translates into CASSLGSNQPQHF.

This sequence joins TRBV18 and TRBJ1-5; TRBD1 matches 9 bases. Trimming cost V 5 bases and J 3 bases; bases outside gene matches: 11. The CDR3 length is 17 residues. Germline CDR1 and CDR2: KGHSH and LQKENI. The CDR3 DNA reads as TGTGCCAGCTCAACGGGAACTACAGGGGGCTTCAATCAGCCCCAGCATTTT. Protein product: CASSTGTTGGFNQPQHF.

The chain is built from TRBV27 and TRBJ1-3, with 12 bases identical to TRBD1. V shed 1 base, J shed 0 bases, and the junction held 16 bases outside the gene matches. This CDR3 comprises 22 residues. Germline V gene sequence: CDR1 MNHEY, CDR2 SMNVEV (reference sequence). The CDR3 DNA sequence: TGTGCCAGCAGTTTATTCCCCCCCGGGACAGGGGGCAAAGGGAGCTCTGGAAACACCATATATTTT. Translating it yields CASSLFPPGTGGKGSSGNTIYF.

The chain is built from TRBV4-2 and TRBJ2-3; TRBD1 agrees at 11 bases. The V gene's germline CDR1 is LGHNA and CDR2 YNFKEQ. Trimming cost V 0 bases and J 1 base; bases outside gene matches: 6. CDR3 length: 18 amino acids. The CDR3 region is CASSQEGQGGWGTDTQYF. For the CDR3, the DNA is TGTGCCAGCAGCCAAGAGGGACAGGGGGGCTGGGGCACAGATACGCAGTATTTT.

In its sample, this clone was seen once. This rearrangement joins TRBV2 to TRBJ2-3, with D possibly TRBD1 on 6 matching bases. The germline gives CDR1 SNHLY, CDR2 FYNNEI. The CDR3 runs to 15 residues. V was shortened by 2 bases and J by 0 bases, with 9 bases between the two germline ends. CDR3 loop: CASSETGISTDTQYF. The CDR3 bases are TGTGCCAGCAGTGAAACAGGGATAAGCACAGATACGCAGTATTTT.

V usage is TRBV15 and J usage is TRBJ2-7; D is unclear. Germline CDR1 LNHNV, CDR2 YYDKDF (reference sequence). Between the trimmed V and J ends, which lost 0 bases and 7 bases, there was a span of 10 bases. This CDR3 has 13 amino acids. The CDR3, as DNA: TGTGCCACCAGCAGAGATCCCGGAGATGAGCAGTACTTC. Encoded protein: CATSRDPGDEQYF.

The chain couples TRBV14 to TRBJ1-3; D not resolved. The CDR3 has 14 amino acids. The ends were cut back, 5 bases at V and 2 bases at J, with 10 bases in the middle. From germline, CDR1 is SGHDN and CDR2 FVKESK. CDR3 sequence: CASSAKVAGNTIYF. DNA of the CDR3: TGTGCCAGCAGCGCGAAGGTAGCTGGAAACACCATATATTTT.

V usage is TRBV6-1 and J usage is TRBJ1-1; perhaps TRBD1 as D (6 bases). Germline CDR1 MNHNS, CDR2 SASEGT. The CDR3 has 14 residues. The V gene lost 2 bases and the J gene lost 5 bases, with 12 bases spanning the gap. The CDR3 protein is CASSEWGGRTEAFF. CDR3 bases: TGTGCCAGCAGTGAATGGGGGGGGCGGACTGAAGCTTTCTTT.

A single count supports this clone. The V and J genes are TRBV9 and TRBJ2-1; the D call may be TRBD1 or TRBD2 (6 bases each). Germline V gene lookup returns CDR1 SGDLS and CDR2 YYNGEE. This CDR3 is 17 amino acids long. Trimming removed 0 bases at V and 0 bases at J, with 13 bases between. The CDR3 sequence: CASSVGQGGYSYNEQFF. Written as DNA, the CDR3 is TGTGCCAGCAGCGTAGGCCAAGGGGGGTACTCCTACAATGAGCAGTTCTTC.

The chain employs TRBV3-1 (or the pseudogene TRBV3-2) and TRBJ1-5, with D uncertain. This CDR3 is built from 15 residues. V was trimmed by 4 bases and J by 0 bases, leaving 10 bases between them. Per the germline V gene, CDR1 is LGHDT and CDR2 is YNNKEL (reference sequence). The CDR3 region is CASSLSSYSNQPQHF. DNA of the CDR3: TGTGCCAGCAGCCTCTCTAGTTATAGCAATCAGCCCCAGCATTTT.

The genes are TRBV24-1 and TRBJ1-1, with unresolved D. CDR1 is KGHDR and CDR2 is SFDVKD in the germline V gene. The CDR3 is 13 residues long. Trimming cost V 7 bases and J 1 base, with 9 bases left between them. CDR3 residues: CATSNLANTEAFF. CDR3 DNA sequence: TGTGCCACCAGCAATCTAGCGAACACTGAAGCTTTCTTT.

The chain joins TRBV9 to TRBJ2-1; TRBD2 matches 9 bases. This CDR3 comprises 16 residues. Trimming took 3 bases from V and 6 from J; bases not matched to a gene: 10. Germline CDR1 and CDR2: SGDLS and YYNGEE. CDR3 protein: CASSEKAGLAGNEQFF. DNA of the CDR3: TGTGCCAGCAGCGAAAAGGCGGGACTAGCTGGCAATGAGCAGTTCTTC. Supplemented by reference TRBV9 and TRBJ2-1, the full variable domain reads DSGVTQTPKHLITATGQRVTLRCSPRSGDLSVYWYQQSLDQGLQFLIQYYNGEERAKGNILERFSAQQFPDLHSELNLSSLELGDSALYFCASSEKAGLAGNEQFFGPGTRLTVL.

This chain links TRBV2 with TRBJ2-5; perhaps TRBD2 as D (7 bases). The V end lost 3 bases, the J end lost 5 bases, and 13 bases lay between the germline ends. There are 14 residues in the CDR3. CDR1 is SNHLY, CDR2 FYNNEI, per germline. This CDR3 reads CASSEGGAGETQYF. The CDR3 coding sequence is TGTGCCAGCAGTGAGGGGGGGGCAGGGGAGACCCAGTACTTC.

The rearrangement uses TRBV9 and TRBJ1-3; D remains ambiguous. Trimming cost V 4 bases and J 4 bases, with 21 bases left between them. The CDR3 runs 17 residues. Germline assignment: CDR1 SGDLS and CDR2 YYNGEE. The CDR3 loop is CASSPHLHTSQGNTIYF. The CDR3 DNA reads as TGTGCCAGCAGCCCACACCTACACACGTCCCAAGGAAACACCATATATTTT.

V usage is TRBV13 and J usage is TRBJ1-2; 7 bases line up with TRBD1. The CDR3 is made up of 14 amino acids. The V gene's germline CDR1 is PRHDT and CDR2 FYEKMQ (reference sequence). With V trimmed by 5 bases and J by 7 bases, 10 bases remained unmatched. The CDR3 sequence is CASSQSQGVRGYTF. The CDR3, as DNA: TGTGCCAGCAGCCAAAGTCAGGGGGTTCGTGGCTACACCTTC.

The rearrangement uses TRBV9 and TRBJ2-1, with TRBD1 identical over 10 bases. CDR3 size: 16 residues. Germline V CDR1 and CDR2: SGDLS, YYNGEE. Unmatched junction bases numbered 4, after V lost 0 bases and J lost 4 bases. Written as DNA, the CDR3 is TGTGCCAGCAGCGTAGGTTTGGGACAGGGGTACAATGAGCAGTTCTTC. Amino acid sequence: CASSVGLGQGYNEQFF. Full variable domain (outside the CDR3, taken from reference TRBV9 and TRBJ2-1): DSGVTQTPKHLITATGQRVTLRCSPRSGDLSVYWYQQSLDQGLQFLIQYYNGEERAKGNILERFSAQQFPDLHSELNLSSLELGDSALYFCASSVGLGQGYNEQFFGPGTRLTVL.

The CDR3 DNA reads TGTGCCAGCAGCCCGGGCCCCCAACGGGGGGGGGAGCAGTTCTTC. Residues: CASSPGPQRGGEQFF. The J gene is TRBJ2-1, the V gene TRBV11-2; TRBD2 aligns across 8 bases. The CDR3 covers 15 residues. Germline V gene lookup returns CDR1 SGHAT and CDR2 FQNNGV. V was pared by 5 bases and J by 10 bases, with 13 bases of the junction left unmatched.